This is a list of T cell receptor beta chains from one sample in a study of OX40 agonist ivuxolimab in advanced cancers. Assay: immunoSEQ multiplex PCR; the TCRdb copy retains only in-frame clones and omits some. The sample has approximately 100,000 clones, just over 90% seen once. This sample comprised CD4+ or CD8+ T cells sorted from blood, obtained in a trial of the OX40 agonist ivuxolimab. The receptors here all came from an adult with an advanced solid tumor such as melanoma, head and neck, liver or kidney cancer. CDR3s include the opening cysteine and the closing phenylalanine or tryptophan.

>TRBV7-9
CASSPMDGTNYGYTF
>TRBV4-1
CASSHGGQGLAGELFF
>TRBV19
CASSINSPSNQPQHF
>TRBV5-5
CASSAGQYWPKNIQYF
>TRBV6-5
CASRPQGASNQPQHF
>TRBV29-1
CSVDPPLYF
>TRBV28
CASSFAGAEQLF
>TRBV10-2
CASSELAGGKRETQYF
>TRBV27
CASSLARDVSPLHF
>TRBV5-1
CASRTTALDNSPLHF
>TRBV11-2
CASSRQETQYF